The clone carrying this T cell receptor beta chain was observed a few times. Its antigen remains unidentified. The junction departs from germline at one end; a sequencing error may be responsible. No fewer than 7 million PBMCs went into each sample. From germline, CDR1 is SSHAT and CDR2 FNYEAQ (reference sequence). The CDR3 totals 15 residues. A second 7 to 11 cycle PCR used barcoded and J-beta primers. Each CDR3 protein gets one entry after TCRdb re-called the 5' RACE reads with MiXCR. The sample includes 550,000 to 800,000 distinct CDR3 sequences, roughly 21% of them seen just once. The sample originates from a study of blood T cells in healthy people across ages. Study-level points and caveats: Investigators treated diversity estimates from one million T cells as underestimates.

The chain employs TRBV7-7 and TRBJ2-1; the match to TRBD2 covers 7 bases. The DNA end lines up better with TRBJ2-5; the J call may be wrong. The clonotype was recovered from a man between 70 and 80 years old in good health. The sequencing sample was made of blood. The CDR3 loop is CASSSAGTTEETQYF. The CDR3 DNA sequence: TGTGCTAGCAGTTCCGCCGGGACTACGGAAGAGACCCAGTACTTC.